These T cell receptor beta chains were read from a single sample in a study of T cells in Graves' hyperthyroidism and ophthalmopathy. TCRdb used MiXCR to reprocess the multiplex PCR reads, holding one entry per CDR3 protein. This sample carries fewer than 700,000 distinct CDR3 sequences, roughly 17% of them seen once, and the ten largest clones take 17%. Sequenced: blood. The source of these receptors is a woman aged 18-29 years with Graves' ophthalmopathy. The CDR3 runs from the conserved cysteine through the conserved F or W. A D gene is named only where the DNA matches it firmly. Clone sizes are given selectively: once, few, many, or a class where the clone is expanded.

abundance: .; j_gene: TRBJ2-1; v_gene: TRBV6-6; len: 15; d_gene: TRBD1; CDR3aa: CASSYNPGQYNEQFF; CDR3nt: TGTGCCAGCAGTTACAACCCGGGACAGTACAATGAGCAGTTCTTC
abundance: few; j_gene: TRBJ2-3; v_gene: TRBV29-1; len: 13; d_gene: .; CDR3aa: CSVELQGVNTQYF; CDR3nt: TGCAGCGTTGAGTTGCAGGGTGTCAATACGCAGTATTTT
abundance: .; j_gene: TRBJ1-1; v_gene: TRBV7-3; len: 14; d_gene: .; CDR3aa: CASSLGQGYTGAFF; CDR3nt: TGTGCCAGCAGCTTAGGGCAGGGGTACACTGGAGCTTTCTTT
abundance: .; j_gene: TRBJ2-7; v_gene: TRBV2; len: 18; d_gene: TRBD1; CDR3aa: CASRTGLGAWRRSYEQYF; CDR3nt: TGTGCCAGCAGGACAGGGTTGGGCGCGTGGCGGAGGTCCTACGAGCAGTACTTC
abundance: many; j_gene: TRBJ1-1; v_gene: TRBV20-1; len: 13; d_gene: TRBD1; CDR3aa: CSALGQTNTEAFF; CDR3nt: TGCAGTGCCTTGGGACAGACGAACACTGAAGCTTTCTTT
abundance: many; j_gene: TRBJ1-4; v_gene: TRBV11-2; len: 16; d_gene: .; CDR3aa: CASSLLLSSGREKLFF; CDR3nt: TGTGCCAGCAGCTTACTCTTATCCTCCGGGAGGGAAAAACTGTTTTTT
abundance: .; j_gene: TRBJ2-1; v_gene: TRBV7-9; len: 15; d_gene: TRBD1; CDR3aa: CVSSQDDRGGSEQFF; CDR3nt: TGTGTCAGCAGCCAAGACGACAGGGGGGGTAGTGAGCAGTTCTTC
abundance: .; j_gene: TRBJ1-3; v_gene: TRBV6-1; len: 15; d_gene: .; CDR3aa: CASSGGGSGLNTIYF; CDR3nt: TGTGCCAGCAGTGGGGGAGGATCGGGTTTGAACACCATATATTTT
abundance: many; j_gene: TRBJ2-1; v_gene: TRBV7-9; len: 17; d_gene: TRBD2; CDR3aa: CASSFGLAGGPDNEQFF; CDR3nt: TGTGCCAGCAGCTTTGGGCTAGCGGGAGGGCCAGACAATGAGCAGTTCTTC
abundance: .; j_gene: TRBJ2-7; v_gene: TRBV20-1; len: 15; d_gene: TRBD1; CDR3aa: CSARSTGGLGREQYF; CDR3nt: TGCAGTGCTAGATCGACAGGGGGCTTGGGAAGGGAGCAGTACTTC
abundance: many; j_gene: TRBJ2-7; v_gene: TRBV19; len: 12; d_gene: TRBD2; CDR3aa: CASSGGDYEQYF; CDR3nt: TGTGCCAGCAGCGGGGGGGACTACGAGCAGTACTTC
abundance: many; j_gene: TRBJ2-1; v_gene: TRBV5-1; len: 16; d_gene: .; CDR3aa: CASSPWAETIYNEQFF; CDR3nt: TGCGCCAGCAGCCCCTGGGCGGAAACTATTTACAATGAGCAGTTCTTC
abundance: many; j_gene: TRBJ2-3; v_gene: TRBV5-1; len: 16; d_gene: .; CDR3aa: CASSSLGRDRTDTQYF; CDR3nt: TGCGCCAGCAGCTCCCTCGGGCGGGACCGCACAGATACGCAGTATTTT
abundance: many; j_gene: TRBJ1-1; v_gene: TRBV6-1; len: 13; d_gene: .; CDR3aa: CASSMEPNTEAFF; CDR3nt: TGTGCCAGCAGTATGGAACCGAACACTGAAGCTTTCTTT
abundance: .; j_gene: TRBJ2-7; v_gene: TRBV20-1; len: 14; d_gene: .; CDR3aa: CSAFPEGRSYEQYF; CDR3nt: TGCAGTGCTTTCCCAGAGGGACGGTCCTACGAGCAGTACTTC
abundance: many; j_gene: TRBJ2-5; v_gene: TRBV6-2/TRBV6-3; len: 16; d_gene: TRBD2; CDR3aa: CASSYSTGTMQETQYF; CDR3nt: TGTGCCAGCAGTTACTCGACGGGGACTATGCAAGAGACCCAGTACTTC
abundance: many; j_gene: TRBJ1-2; v_gene: TRBV12-3/TRBV12-4; len: 14; d_gene: .; CDR3aa: CASSLTIGPHGYTF; CDR3nt: TGTGCCAGCAGTTTAACTATCGGTCCGCATGGCTACACCTTC
abundance: .; j_gene: TRBJ2-1; v_gene: TRBV20-1; len: 15; d_gene: TRBD1; CDR3aa: CSAVTGESHYNEQFF; CDR3nt: TGCAGTGCGGTAACAGGGGAGAGTCACTACAATGAGCAGTTCTTC
abundance: few; j_gene: TRBJ2-1; v_gene: TRBV4-1; len: 15; d_gene: .; CDR3aa: CASSQVGSLRNEQFF; CDR3nt: TGCGCCAGCAGCCAGGTTGGATCTCTCAGGAATGAGCAGTTCTTC
abundance: .; j_gene: TRBJ2-1; v_gene: TRBV28; len: 18; d_gene: .; CDR3aa: CASSPSRLTGSSYNEQFF; CDR3nt: TGTGCCAGCAGTCCCTCAAGACTAACGGGAAGTTCTTACAATGAGCAGTTCTTC
abundance: many; j_gene: TRBJ2-3; v_gene: TRBV5-1; len: 15; d_gene: .; CDR3aa: CASSLHSTSTDTQYF; CDR3nt: TGCGCCAGCAGCTTGCACTCGACTAGCACAGATACGCAGTATTTT
abundance: .; j_gene: TRBJ2-7; v_gene: TRBV7-9; len: 13; d_gene: .; CDR3aa: CASSSELGYEQYF; CDR3nt: TGTGCCAGCAGCTCCGAGTTGGGATACGAGCAGTACTTC